This TCR beta chain was captured in a study of T-cell memory formation after mild COVID-19. Study observations and caveats: Cross-reactive memory seemingly joined, as some responding clones were found in pre-infection memory.

This clonotype was counted at least ten times. Its specificity is not known. TCRdb independently ran MiXCR on the 5' RACE reads; one entry per CDR3 protein. The sample gives some 410,000 distinct CDR3 sequences, less than 25% of which show up once; 10% to 15% is in the top ten. Unmatched junction bases numbered 10, after V lost 4 bases and J lost 4 bases. The germline gives CDR1 MGHDK, CDR2 SYGVNS. The CDR3 consists of 16 residues. The sample was PBMCs or a T cell subset sorted from them (not recorded which). The chain is built from TRBV25-1 and TRBJ2-1, with 7 bases aligning to TRBD1. The TCR was taken from an adult woman who had mild COVID-19 (a few samples of this study predate the infection). Cell type and time point are not known. The CDR3, as DNA: TGTGCCAGCAGTGTCCAAGGGACAGCTAAATACAATGAGCAGTTCTTC. It yields the protein CASSVQGTAKYNEQFF.